Listed here are 3 T cell receptor beta chains from one sample, sequenced in a study of T-cell reconstitution after alpha-beta-depleted transplantation in children. This sample's TCRbeta library carried unique molecular identifier barcodes. MiXCR, applied by TCRdb to the PCR reads, yields one record per CDR3 protein. The table has roughly 340,000 distinct CDR3 sequences, 15% to 20% seen once. The source was PBMCs, mostly from graft donor cells, collected 360 days after TCRalphabeta/CD19-depleted stem cell transplant. These receptors all stem from a male patient between 2 and 9 years old who had a stem cell transplant for acute lymphoblastic leukemia, so the T cells may come from the graft donor.

This chain links TRBV9 with TRBJ2-3; 7 nucleotides align to TRBD2. Unmatched junction bases numbered 5, after V lost 4 bases and J lost 0 bases. Germline loops: CDR1 SGDLS, CDR2 YYNGEE. This CDR3 region has 15 residues. The CDR3 protein is CASSLREGSTDTQYF. CDR3 bases: TGTGCCAGCAGCTTAAGGGAGGGTAGCACAGATACGCAGTATTTT.

This clonotype was detected a few times. The chain recombines TRBV4-2 with TRBJ1-5; D is unresolved. Trimming pared 0 bases from V and 3 bases from J, leaving 15 bases between. Germline lookup yields CDR1 LGHNA and CDR2 YNFKEQ. This CDR3 is built from 17 residues. CDR3 DNA: TGTGCCAGCAGCCAAGATCCCGTTTGGACGGACAATCAGCCCCAGCATTTT. Translation: CASSQDPVWTDNQPQHF.

This clonotype has a handful of counts. The gene calls are TRBV4-1 and TRBJ2-1; D not certain. V was trimmed by 0 bases and J by 5 bases, leaving 8 bases between them. Germline lookup yields CDR1 MGHRA and CDR2 YSYEKL. The CDR3 runs to 14 residues. For the CDR3, the DNA is TGCGCCAGCAGCCAAGATTGGAGCAACAATGAGCAGTTCTTC. Translation gives CASSQDWSNNEQFF.